The rows below give T cell receptor beta chains drawn from one sample of a study of blood T cell repertoires in COVID-19. TCRdb's copy holds only in-frame clones and misses some; the assay was immunoSEQ multiplex PCR. The sample records fewer than 400,000 clones, less than 85% being singletons. The sequencing sample was made of PBMCs or T cells enriched from blood (not recorded which). Source of these receptors: a young woman who had been exposed to COVID-19. Both conserved end residues are part of each CDR3. Fields, in order: J gene, V gene, CDR3 protein.

j_gene: TRBJ2-2
v_gene: TRBV18
CDR3aa: CASSPPGRVHTGELFF

j_gene: TRBJ1-5
v_gene: TRBV19
CDR3aa: CASRGSNNQPQHF

j_gene: TRBJ2-1
v_gene: TRBV5-5
CDR3aa: CASSFRLAPNEQFF

j_gene: TRBJ1-5
v_gene: TRBV30
CDR3aa: CAWSADVVRGPQHF

j_gene: TRBJ2-7
v_gene: TRBV5-1
CDR3aa: CASTSQFYEQYF

j_gene: TRBJ1-2
v_gene: TRBV5-1
CDR3aa: CASSSEPGTGGLGYTF

j_gene: TRBJ2-1
v_gene: TRBV25-1
CDR3aa: CASSVGREHEQFF

j_gene: TRBJ1-2
v_gene: TRBV28
CDR3aa: CASSSGRGLDYGYTF

j_gene: TRBJ2-5
v_gene: TRBV11-2
CDR3aa: CASSLYTTSGGKETQYF

j_gene: TRBJ1-5
v_gene: TRBV5-1
CDR3aa: CASIGAGNQPQHF

j_gene: TRBJ2-7
v_gene: TRBV4-3
CDR3aa: CASSQDSGAPYEQYF

j_gene: TRBJ2-5
v_gene: TRBV11-2
CDR3aa: CASSFYTLPQETQYF

j_gene: TRBJ1-3
v_gene: TRBV4-1
CDR3aa: CASSQAPGTGAGNTIYF

j_gene: TRBJ1-2
v_gene: TRBV19
CDR3aa: CASSHTTLYGYTF

j_gene: TRBJ2-7
v_gene: TRBV28
CDR3aa: CASSTIGSSYEQYF

j_gene: TRBJ2-7
v_gene: TRBV29-1
CDR3aa: CSVEDVSYEQYF

j_gene: TRBJ1-1
v_gene: TRBV7-2
CDR3aa: CASSQRTGGTEAFF

j_gene: TRBJ1-5
v_gene: TRBV6-5
CDR3aa: CASGGGQPQHF

j_gene: TRBJ1-2
v_gene: TRBV28
CDR3aa: CASRPPQGRVDGYTF

j_gene: TRBJ1-5
v_gene: TRBV2
CDR3aa: CASSEGEETPQHF

j_gene: TRBJ2-1
v_gene: TRBV28
CDR3aa: CASSFLDGLSNEQFF

j_gene: TRBJ2-7
v_gene: TRBV11-2
CDR3aa: CASSFSGVDEQYF

j_gene: TRBJ1-2
v_gene: TRBV3-1/TRBV3-2
CDR3aa: CASSQLEGQALYGYTF

j_gene: TRBJ2-3
v_gene: TRBV19
CDR3aa: CASSFHRDTQYF

j_gene: TRBJ2-5
v_gene: TRBV24-1
CDR3aa: CATSDRYTWTQYF

j_gene: TRBJ1-5
v_gene: TRBV19
CDR3aa: CASSADREISNQPQHF

j_gene: TRBJ2-2
v_gene: TRBV24-1
CDR3aa: CATSDPPSGRPNTGELFF

j_gene: TRBJ2-1
v_gene: TRBV28
CDR3aa: CASSAGGYNEQFF

j_gene: TRBJ1-1
v_gene: TRBV30
CDR3aa: CARGAQDTEAFF

j_gene: TRBJ1-5
v_gene: TRBV27
CDR3aa: CASSGTGGYQPQHF

j_gene: TRBJ2-2
v_gene: TRBV5-1
CDR3aa: CASNLDRLTGELFF

j_gene: TRBJ2-7
v_gene: TRBV28
CDR3aa: CASSLQGTALAYEQYF

j_gene: TRBJ2-1
v_gene: TRBV7-9
CDR3aa: CASSSWDRAYNEQFF

j_gene: TRBJ1-4
v_gene: TRBV25-1
CDR3aa: CASSDSGFHEKLFF

j_gene: TRBJ1-3
v_gene: TRBV13
CDR3aa: CASSSDREAGNTIYF

j_gene: TRBJ2-2
v_gene: TRBV12-5
CDR3aa: CASGLGDSSNTGELFF

j_gene: TRBJ2-2
v_gene: TRBV14
CDR3aa: CASSQEAQGPVYTGELFF

j_gene: TRBJ2-7
v_gene: TRBV5-1
CDR3aa: CASSTGQGISYEQYF

j_gene: TRBJ2-2
v_gene: TRBV5-1
CDR3aa: CASSLVTGSSGELFF

j_gene: TRBJ2-7
v_gene: TRBV6-6
CDR3aa: CASSPIGTSGVYEQYF

j_gene: TRBJ2-3
v_gene: TRBV29-1
CDR3aa: CSVEEQEGRTQYF

j_gene: TRBJ2-5
v_gene: TRBV6-6
CDR3aa: CASSDSGVQETQYF

j_gene: TRBJ1-2
v_gene: TRBV5-4
CDR3aa: CASSSGTGTGYTF

j_gene: TRBJ1-4
v_gene: TRBV25-1
CDR3aa: CASSESGTAAKLFF